The present T cell receptor beta chain was sequenced within a study of T cells in Graves' hyperthyroidism and ophthalmopathy. Germline V gene sequence: CDR1 SGHTA, CDR2 FQGNSA. CDR3 length: 15 amino acids. This clonotype was seen more than once but under ten times. A junction end diverges from the germline sequence, so it may reflect a read error. Amplification targeted TCR beta CDR3 regions from RNA transcripts. Carried out on the TCR CDR3, a first-round RT-PCR used the HTBI primer set. TCRdb recomputed calls from the multiplex PCR reads with MiXCR, one row per CDR3 protein. The data contain about 250,000 distinct CDR3 sequences, 24% of them singletons.

Sequenced sample: blood. This receptor was identified in a woman between 40 and 55 years old with Graves' ophthalmopathy. J is TRBJ1-2 and V is TRBV7-2; a possible D gene is TRBD1 (6 bases). CDR3 amino acids: CASRLATGQYYGYTF. CDR3 in DNA: TGTGCCAGCAGATTAGCGACCGGACAGTACTATGGCTACACCTTC.